This passage covers 22 T cell receptor beta chains from one sample sequenced in a study of STAT5B mutations in CD4+ large granular lymphocyte leukemia. Repertoires were generated with immunoSEQ multiplex PCR, while TCRdb's copy carries only in-frame clones and drops some. The sample includes approximately 35,000 clones, approximately 67% seen only once; the top ten take roughly 1.8%. Material: CD4+ T cells from blood buffy coats. These receptors all stem from a human donor in good health.

The table lists this clone with a few counts. J is TRBJ1-1 and V is TRBV7-8, with D possibly matching TRBD1 (6 bases). There are 12 residues in the CDR3. The V gene's germline CDR1 is SGHVS and CDR2 FQNEAQ. V dropped 5 bases and J dropped 4 bases, with 8 bases sitting between them. The CDR3 reads CASSIQGTEAFF. The CDR3 coding sequence is TGTGCCAGCAGCATACAGGGCACTGAAGCTTTCTTT.

This clone was observed a handful of times. This sequence joins TRBV2 and TRBJ1-1; D remains unclear. Germline loops: CDR1 SNHLY, CDR2 FYNNEI. This CDR3 has 12 amino acids. The V and J ends lost 9 bases and 6 bases respectively, with 14 bases between them. CDR3 bases: TGTGCCAGGTCTTTGGGCATCGCTGAAGCTTTCTTT. It yields the protein CARSLGIAEAFF.

This chain connects TRBV14 to TRBJ1-6; D is ambiguous. V gave up 2 bases and J gave up 0 bases, with 8 bases separating them. Germline-derived CDR1 and CDR2 are SGHDN and FVKESK. The CDR3 is made up of 16 amino acids. The CDR3 sequence is CASSQRTSSYNSPLHF. CDR3 in DNA: TGTGCCAGCAGCCAAAGGACTAGCTCCTATAATTCACCCCTCCACTTT.

V and J are TRBV19 and TRBJ1-2; TRBD1 is a possible D gene (5 bases). This CDR3 comprises 17 residues. The V gene's germline CDR1 is LNHDA and CDR2 SQIVND (reference sequence). Trimming left V 3 bases short and J 0 bases short, with 17 bases between. The CDR3 sequence: CASSILDGLGANYGYTF. DNA for the CDR3: TGTGCCAGTAGTATCCTGGACGGTCTAGGGGCTAACTATGGCTACACCTTC.

V gene TRBV7-2 combines with J gene TRBJ2-7; D uncertain. Trimming took 4 bases from V and 6 from J, leaving 16 bases between them. The length of the CDR3 is 14 residues. CDR1 and CDR2 (germline): SGHTA, FQGNSA. CDR3 nucleotide sequence: TGTGCCAGCAGCTCCCAGGACGGTCTGGGCGAGCAGTACTTC. This gives the protein CASSSQDGLGEQYF. The variable domain in full, with the rest retrieved from reference TRBV7-2 and TRBJ2-7, is GAGVSQSPSNKVTEKGKDVELRCDPISGHTALYWYRQSLGQGLEFLIYFQGNSAPDKSGLPSDRFSAERTGGSVSTLTIQRTQQEDSAVYLCASSSQDGLGEQYFGPGTRLTVT.

This clone was recorded a few times. The chain joins TRBV5-1 to TRBJ1-2, with D perhaps TRBD1 (5 bases). The CDR3 is 14 residues long. Germline V gene data show CDR1 as SGHRS and CDR2 as YFSETQ. Trimming left V 0 bases short and J 8 bases short, with 14 bases between. CDR3 bases: TGCGCCAGCAGCTTGGGGGGCTCCTCGGACGGCTACACCTTC. Protein sequence: CASSLGGSSDGYTF.

This clone was picked up one time. This sample includes further DNA sequences coding for the same CDR3. The chain is built from TRBV19 and TRBJ1-4; possible D gene TRBD1, 5 bases. This CDR3 has 14 residues. CDR1 and CDR2 from the germline V gene are LNHDA and SQIVND (reference sequence). The V end lost 3 bases, the J end lost 4 bases, and 9 bases lay between the germline ends. The CDR3 coding sequence is TGTGCCAGTAGTATGGGGCAGGGTAATGAAAAACTGTTTTTT. Protein: CASSMGQGNEKLFF. Full variable domain (outside the CDR3, taken from reference TRBV19 and TRBJ1-4): DGGITQSPKYLFRKEGQNVTLSCEQNLNHDAMYWYRQDPGQGLRLIYYSQIVNDFQKGDIAEGYSVSREKKESFPLTVTSAQKNPTAFYLCASSMGQGNEKLFFGSGTQLSVL.

The chain employs TRBV19 and TRBJ1-5, with TRBD1 matching over 7 bases. Germline V CDR1 and CDR2: LNHDA, SQIVND (reference sequence). The length of the CDR3 is 16 residues. V trimming: 5 bases; J trimming: 0 bases; junction bases outside the gene matches: 7. CDR3 amino acids: CASSYRDSYSNQPQHF. The CDR3 nucleotides read TGTGCCAGTAGTTACCGGGACAGCTATAGCAATCAGCCCCAGCATTTT.

This clone was counted a few times. The chain links TRBV29-1 to TRBJ1-2, with D uncertain. Germline CDR1 and CDR2: SQVTM and ANQGSEA. CDR3 length equals 13 residues. Deletions cut 3 bases from V and 1 base from J, with 9 bases between. CDR3 amino acids: CSVEAGINYGYTF. The CDR3 nucleotides read TGCAGCGTTGAGGCGGGAATTAACTATGGCTACACCTTC.

The CDR3 coding sequence is TGTGCCAGCAGTCAGGGACTCTCCAGGGGGACCCAGTACTTC. Amino acid sequence: CASSQGLSRGTQYF. This rearrangement joins TRBV6-5 to TRBJ2-5, with D perhaps matching TRBD1 or TRBD2 (6 bases each). Germline V gives CDR1 MNHEY, CDR2 SVGAGI. This CDR3 region has 14 residues. Trimming left V 5 bases short and J 7 bases short, with 17 bases between.

This clone was recorded only once. CDR3 nucleotides: TGTGCCAGCAGCTTAGGGACTAGCGGGCCTAAGGGTGGAGATACGCAGTATTTT. Translated, it gives CASSLGTSGPKGGDTQYF. The chain uses TRBV5-4 and TRBJ2-3, with 12 bases lining up with TRBD2. The ends lost 2 bases at V and 5 bases at J; junction bases unmatched: 12. The germline CDR1 and CDR2 sequences are SGHNT and YYREEE (reference sequence). CDR3 size: 18 residues. Full variable domain (outside the CDR3, taken from reference TRBV5-4 and TRBJ2-3): ETGVTQSPTHLIKTRGQQVTLRCSSQSGHNTVSWYQQALGQGPQFIFQYYREEENGRGNFPPRFSGLQFPNYSSELNVNALELDDSALYLCASSLGTSGPKGGDTQYFGPGTRLTVL.

The chain joins TRBV18 to TRBJ1-2; the D is unclear. CDR3 length equals 17 residues. Trimming removed 0 bases from V and 4 bases from J, with 18 bases in between. The germline V gene has CDR1 KGHSH and CDR2 LQKENI. The chain's CDR3 is CASSPPATASWGYGYTF. In nucleotides, the CDR3 is TGTGCCAGCTCACCACCCGCCACAGCCTCCTGGGGCTATGGCTACACCTTC.

J is TRBJ1-2 and V is TRBV19, with D possibly TRBD1 on 5 matching bases. Germline loops: CDR1 LNHDA, CDR2 SQIVND (reference sequence). Trimming removed 2 bases at V and 3 bases at J, with 19 bases between. The CDR3 runs 17 residues. The DNA of the CDR3 is TGTGCCAGTAGTATATGGGGGGTGATGAGTCCTGACTATGGCTACACCTTC. Translation gives CASSIWGVMSPDYGYTF.

This sequence joins TRBV5-4 and TRBJ2-7, with 7 bases fitting TRBD1. This CDR3 comprises 14 residues. The trim removed 1 base at V and 3 bases at J, leaving 4 bases unmatched. Germline V gene data show CDR1 as SGHNT and CDR2 as YYREEE (reference sequence). CDR3 in DNA: TGTGCCAGCAGCTTGATGGGACAGCTCTACGAGCAGTACTTC. It specifies CASSLMGQLYEQYF.

Within the sample, this clone is medium-sized. This sequence joins TRBV10-2 and TRBJ1-1; D unclear. The CDR3 spans 13 residues. Trimming removed 4 bases from V and 0 bases from J, with 6 bases in between. Germline V lookup: CDR1 WSHSY, CDR2 SAAADI. The CDR3 is CASSGTVNTEAFF. The CDR3 bases are TGCGCCAGCAGTGGGACGGTGAACACTGAAGCTTTCTTT.

The chain couples TRBV7-9 to TRBJ2-3; 7 bases line up with TRBD2. The CDR3 length is 15 residues. Germline CDR1 SEHNR, CDR2 FQNEAQ (reference sequence). The V gene end was trimmed by 1 base and the J gene end by 4 bases; junction bases not matched to a gene: 5. CDR3 nucleotide sequence: TGTGCCAGCAGCTTAGTACTAGCGAACGCAGATACGCAGTATTTT. Translating gives CASSLVLANADTQYF.

The rearrangement joins TRBV6-1 to TRBJ2-5; tentatively, D is TRBD1 (6 bases). V was cut by 3 bases and J by 7 bases, with 12 bases left in between. Germline CDR1 MNHNS, CDR2 SASEGT. The CDR3 has 13 residues. CDR3 in amino acids: CASSDRGWGTQYF. The CDR3 region has the DNA TGTGCCAGCAGTGACAGGGGTTGGGGGACCCAGTACTTC.

The chain combines TRBV4-2 with TRBJ2-1; D possibly corresponds to TRBD2 (6 bases). The CDR3 is 18 residues long. The germline V and J ends were trimmed by 4 bases and 0 bases, with 19 bases remaining between them. Per the germline V gene, CDR1 is LGHNA and CDR2 is YNFKEQ. CDR3 DNA: TGTGCCAGCAGCCCTCGGTTCGGTGCGGGGAGCTCCTACAATGAGCAGTTCTTC. This sequence encodes CASSPRFGAGSSYNEQFF.

This clone occurred a few times. The J gene is TRBJ1-1, the V gene TRBV7-3; TRBD1 agrees at 8 bases. The CDR3 sequence is 13 residues long. After removal of 5 bases from V and 3 bases from J, the junction contained 2 bases not matched to a gene. Per the germline V gene, CDR1 is SGHTA and CDR2 is FQGTGA. CDR3 sequence (DNA): TGTGCCAGCAGCACACAGGGGGACACTGAAGCTTTCTTT. This sequence encodes CASSTQGDTEAFF.

This chain connects TRBV7-2 to TRBJ1-5, with 9 bases that match TRBD1. CDR1 and CDR2 from the germline V gene are SGHTA and FQGNSA. V was pared by 5 bases and J by 12 bases, with 8 bases of the junction left unmatched. The CDR3 sequence is 13 residues long. The CDR3 DNA follows: TGTGCCAGCAGCGCCGGACGGGACAGGGTCCAGCATTTT. Translating gives CASSAGRDRVQHF.

This chain connects TRBV11-2 to TRBJ1-3; tentative D call: TRBD1 (6 bases). V was shortened by 5 bases and J by 4 bases, with 15 bases between the two germline ends. In germline, CDR1 is SGHAT, CDR2 FQNNGV. The CDR3 totals 15 residues. CDR3 nucleotide sequence: TGTGCCAGCAGCGGGACATGGGCTTCGGGAAACACCATATATTTT. Encoded protein: CASSGTWASGNTIYF.

This clone was seen a handful of times. The J gene is TRBJ1-5, the V gene TRBV4-3; TRBD1 matches 11 bases. There are 16 residues in the CDR3. After removal of 0 bases from V and 4 bases from J, the junction contained 2 bases not matched to a gene. Per germline, CDR1 LGHNA and CDR2 YSLEER. CDR3 DNA sequence: TGCGCCAGCAGCCAAGACCGGGACAGGGGGAATCAGCCCCAGCATTTT. This encodes CASSQDRDRGNQPQHF.